A selection of T cell receptor beta chains follows, all from one sample in a study of PD-1 blockade in classical Hodgkin lymphoma. Sequencing was performed with immunoSEQ multiplex PCR; in TCRdb, only in-frame clones are kept and a portion is missing. The table lists 37,000 or so clones, almost 90% of them singletons, with 6% to 8% in the top ten. Sample: peripheral blood mononuclear cells (PBMCs), taken before the second cycle of nivolumab. Every receptor here comes from a human donor with classical Hodgkin lymphoma. The conserved cysteine and the conserved F or W are not part of the CDR3 here. Rows give clone size only sometimes, using once, few, many, or a class for an expanded clone.

>TRBJ2-1|TRBV7-3|.
ASSRLAGGVDEQF
>TRBJ2-2|TRBV7-3|.
ASSTGTGGPRELF
>TRBJ2-3|TRBV5-4|.
ASSSRTSGMDTQY
>TRBJ1-1|TRBV5-1|.
ASSLGGTDDTEAF
>TRBJ1-3|TRBV7-8|.
ASSLTGRANTIY
>TRBJ2-7|TRBV13|.
ASSLPGRYEQY
>TRBJ2-2|TRBV4-1|.
ASSKGQQNTGELF
>TRBJ2-1|TRBV4-2|.
ASSQGGGNEQF
>TRBJ1-3|TRBV9|.
ASSMKTGHSGNTIY
>TRBJ1-6|TRBV2|.
ASSPTSSYNSPLH
>TRBJ1-1|TRBV5-1|.
ASSLGPGQGRPGF
>TRBJ2-1|TRBV18|few
ASSPPGDNEQF
>TRBJ2-5|TRBV12-5|.
ASGFAGTEETQY
>TRBJ2-4|TRBV7-3|once
ASSLYLAGGLAKNIQY
>TRBJ2-3|TRBV7-3|.
ASSSGVTDTQY
>TRBJ1-2|TRBV5-1|.
ASSPGTGSHGYT
>TRBJ2-3|TRBV28|once
ASSLLAGVGDTQY
>TRBJ1-1|TRBV5-4|.
ASAEKNTEAF
>TRBJ1-2|TRBV28|.
ASFNSRGHT
>TRBJ2-7|TRBV2|once
ASSELWGGEQY
>TRBJ2-6|TRBV7-9|.
ASSLIIASGANVLT
>TRBJ1-5|TRBV21-1|.
ASSKRAGAERGQPQH
>TRBJ1-2|TRBV6-5|.
ASSYPGIYNRYT
>TRBJ1-1|TRBV6-6|.
ASSPPPGAAF
>TRBJ2-5|TRBV6-5|.
ASSYSGQETQY
>TRBJ1-5|TRBV15|.
ATRGQGVWGPQH
>TRBJ1-2|TRBV5-4|.
ASSLEGNYGYT
>TRBJ1-4|TRBV18|.
ASSPPRGVDEKLF
>TRBJ2-3|TRBV5-1|.
ASSLGLVPTDTQY
>TRBJ1-5|TRBV27|.
ASSPGDFYQPQH
>TRBJ2-7|TRBV5-1|.
ASSLDRTAYEQY
>TRBJ2-5|TRBV13|once
ASREGGETQY
>TRBJ2-1|TRBV6-5|.
ASSYSGSSYNEQF
>TRBJ1-2|TRBV5-1|.
ASSLGQDYGYT
>TRBJ1-3|TRBV9|.
ASSPDRVFSGNTIY
>TRBJ1-4|TRBV19|once
ASSMGGRSEKLF
>TRBJ1-4|TRBV6-5|.
ASSYLQDEKLF
>TRBJ2-7|TRBV12-5|.
ASGYHLYRGRMDPSYEQY
>TRBJ1-1|TRBV19|.
ASSPGGRGLVGEAF
>TRBJ2-4|TRBV18|once
ASSQMALGAENIQY
>TRBJ2-3|TRBV21-1|.
ASSEPGDTQY
>TRBJ2-1|TRBV7-3|.
ASSLRLADYDDNEQF
>TRBJ1-1|TRBV6-5|.
ASSYAGSVEAF
>TRBJ1-2|TRBV29-1|.
SVPGQGSYGYT
>TRBJ2-7|TRBV4-1|.
ASSLSFSGSYEQY
>TRBJ1-1|TRBV29-1|few
SVQGGTEAF
>TRBJ1-4|TRBV11-2|once
ASSHGDRGSGREKLF
>TRBJ1-5|TRBV2|.
ASQGTGKKGNQPQH
>TRBJ2-1|TRBV7-2|.
ASSLEVGGGGCEQF
>TRBJ1-2|TRBV7-9|.
ASSLDRAYGYT
>TRBJ2-1|TRBV10-3|.
AISDVGSRRAYNEQF
>TRBJ2-7|TRBV11-3|.
ASSSSTYEQY
>TRBJ2-5|TRBV30|.
ACAPQQETQY
>TRBJ1-5|TRBV30|.
AWSTGSNQPQH
>TRBJ1-2|TRBV19|.
ASSNQGRANYGYT
>TRBJ2-7|TRBV10-3|once
AIAGSSYEQY
>TRBJ2-2|TRBV6-1|.
ASSEALGADTGELF
>TRBJ2-3|TRBV4-2|.
ASSLMVGYTDTQY
>TRBJ2-7|TRBV10-3|few
AISESPSGTYEQY